Listed here are 23 T cell receptor beta chains from one sample, sequenced in a study of response to subunit inactivated influenza vaccine (dated by TCRdb to the late 2010s). The receptor library was made with RT-PCR. The run used an Illumina HiSeq 2500. The public reads were run again by TCRdb, first through fastp at Q25 and then through MiXCR, and only productive beta chains were kept. Entries that share a CDR3 protein sequence are merged under the most common genes and DNA. The sample table shows roughly 180,000 distinct CDR3 sequences, and about 9.3% are seen once. The ten largest clones capture about 11% of the sample. The sample was non-naive T cells sorted from PBMCs, taken on the day of vaccination. According to the study, the label for this sample's cell subset or site signals: memory T cell fraction. The source is a man aged 45-65 years who received an inactivated influenza vaccine. Donor details come from another sample of the same person, matched by shared clones.

This clonotype was picked up many times. The CDR3 protein is CASSFGWTGRQPQHF. Written as DNA, the CDR3 is TGTGCCAGCAGCTTCGGCTGGACAGGGAGACAGCCCCAGCATTTT. J is TRBJ1-5 and V is TRBV7-2; TRBD1 matches at 8 bases. CDR1 and CDR2 from the germline V gene are SGHTA and FQGNSA. The junction had 8 bases not matched to a gene; V was cut back by 3 bases and J by 7 bases. The CDR3 runs 15 residues. Filled out from reference TRBV7-2 and TRBJ1-5, the complete variable domain reads GAGVSQSPSNKVTEKGKDVELRCDPISGHTALYWYRQSLGQGLEFLIYFQGNSAPDKSGLPSDRFSAERTGGSVSTLTIQRTQQEDSAVYLCASSFGWTGRQPQHFGDGTRLSIL.

This clonotype was observed many times. V gene TRBV7-2 combines with J gene TRBJ2-3; D gene ambiguous. Trimming removed 5 bases at V and 0 bases at J, with 6 bases between. The CDR3 sequence is 13 residues long. Germline V gene lookup returns CDR1 SGHTA and CDR2 FQGNSA. CDR3 bases: TGTGCCAGCAGCCCATCTAGCACAGATACGCAGTATTTT. Amino acids: CASSPSSTDTQYF.

This clonotype was detected many times. This sequence joins TRBV28 and TRBJ2-2; no definite D call. This CDR3 spans 12 amino acids. Between the trimmed V and J ends, which lost 7 bases and 5 bases, there was a span of 8 bases. The germline gives CDR1 MDHEN, CDR2 SYDVKM. CDR3 bases: TGTGCCAGCAAAGAGAGTACCGGGGAGCTGTTTTTT. Encoded protein: CASKESTGELFF.

This chain links TRBV4-3 with TRBJ2-5; TRBD2 aligns across 11 bases. The CDR3 length is 14 residues. Trimming took 3 bases from V and 5 from J; bases not matched to a gene: 2. The V gene's germline CDR1 is LGHNA and CDR2 YSLEER. Written as DNA, the CDR3 is TGCGCCAGCAGCCATAGGACTAGCGGGGAGACCCAGTACTTC. Protein product: CASSHRTSGETQYF.

This clonotype has more than one count but fewer than ten. The V call is TRBV15, the J call TRBJ2-5; D may match TRBD1 or TRBD2 (6 bases each). V was cut by 5 bases and J by 5 bases, with 18 bases left in between. CDR3 length: 15 residues. Germline lookup yields CDR1 LNHNV and CDR2 YYDKDF (reference sequence). The CDR3 loop is CATSSGGGSEETQYF. The CDR3 nucleotides are TGTGCCACCAGCTCAGGAGGGGGTTCGGAGGAGACCCAGTACTTC.

The chain recombines TRBV18 with TRBJ2-3; TRBD2 matches at 7 bases. CDR1 is KGHSH and CDR2 is LQKENI in the germline V gene. The CDR3 has 12 residues. V lost 6 bases and J lost 10; bases outside the gene matches: 7. CDR3 sequence: CASSGGLGPQYF. For the CDR3, the DNA is TGTGCCAGCTCGGGCGGACTAGGGCCGCAGTATTTT.

The chain is built from TRBV20-1 and TRBJ2-1; 9 bases are shared with TRBD2. The CDR3 consists of 13 residues. V was pared by 4 bases and J by 7 bases, with 5 bases of the junction left unmatched. Germline assignment: CDR1 DFQATT and CDR2 SNEGSKA (reference sequence). The CDR3 DNA follows: TGCAGTGCTATTGGCGGGGGGGTTAATGAGCAGTTCTTC. Translating it yields CSAIGGGVNEQFF.

This clonotype came up a few times. The chain couples TRBV28 to TRBJ2-4; the D gene is possibly TRBD1 (6 bases). The length of the CDR3 is 16 residues. CDR1 MDHEN and CDR2 SYDVKM come from the germline V gene. V lost 3 bases to trimming and J lost 2 bases, with 14 bases between them. The CDR3 reads CASSFADSLTKNIQYF. DNA for the CDR3: TGTGCCAGCAGTTTTGCGGACAGTCTAACCAAAAACATTCAGTACTTC.

This clonotype was observed many times. This chain uses TRBV10-3 with TRBJ2-1; 13 bases are shared with TRBD2. Losses at the gene ends were 7 bases for V and 9 bases for J; bases not matched to a gene: 9. The CDR3 loop spans 15 amino acids. Germline lookup yields CDR1 ENHRY and CDR2 SYGVKD. The CDR3 nucleotides are TGTGCCATCATCTCCGGGACTAGCGGGATCGGTGAGCAGTTCTTC. This sequence encodes CAIISGTSGIGEQFF.

This clonotype has more than one count but fewer than ten. The chain carries TRBV29-1 and TRBJ2-1, with 11 bases aligning to TRBD2. Trimming cost V 7 bases and J 2 bases; bases outside gene matches: 16. The V gene's germline CDR1 is SQVTM and CDR2 ANQGSEA. CDR3 size: 18 residues. CDR3 sequence reads: CSARGDIETSGAYNEQFF. CDR3 nucleotide sequence: TGCAGCGCCAGGGGGGACATTGAGACTAGCGGGGCCTACAATGAGCAGTTCTTC.

The chain carries TRBV7-2 and TRBJ2-1; 14 positions match TRBD2. The CDR3 totals 15 residues. In germline, CDR1 is SGHTA, CDR2 FQGNSA. J gave up 9 bases and V 3 bases, and 4 bases lay outside the gene matches. As DNA, the CDR3 is TGTGCCAGCAGCTTGACTAGCGGGAGGGCCTCTGAGCAGTTCTTC. Translating it yields CASSLTSGRASEQFF.

This clonotype was counted at least ten times. The CDR3 coding sequence is TGTGCCAGCAACCCCGGGGGGTTGGCCTACAATGAGCAGTTCTTC. Protein product: CASNPGGLAYNEQFF. The V call is TRBV12-3 or TRBV12-4, the J call TRBJ2-1, with 7 bases lining up with TRBD2. Trimming cost V 7 bases and J 2 bases; bases outside gene matches: 8. CDR3 size: 15 residues.

The chain recombines TRBV19 with TRBJ2-1; D tentatively fits TRBD1 or TRBD2 (5 bases each). Trimming took off 4 bases at V and 10 bases at J, with 14 bases between the two ends. Germline CDR1 LNHDA, CDR2 SQIVND (reference sequence). This CDR3 comprises 13 residues. CDR3 coding DNA: TGTGCCAGTAGTACGGGGCGGGTGGCGGAGCAGTTCTTC. Its protein is CASSTGRVAEQFF.

This chain links TRBV7-9 with TRBJ1-5; a possible D gene is TRBD1 (5 bases). V lost 5 bases to trimming and J lost 0 bases, with 8 bases between them. Germline V gene sequence: CDR1 SEHNR, CDR2 FQNEAQ (reference sequence). This CDR3 is built from 14 residues. CDR3 nucleotides: TGTGCCAGCAGCGGGGCCTATAGCAATCAGCCCCAGCATTTT. It yields the protein CASSGAYSNQPQHF.

This clonotype has a handful of counts. The rearrangement links TRBV7-2 to TRBJ2-5; 8 bases agree with TRBD2. Trimming at V came to 0 bases and at J to 7 bases, leaving 10 bases not matched to a gene. Germline loops: CDR1 SGHTA, CDR2 FQGNSA. CDR3 size: 16 residues. CDR3 protein: CASSLAGSGNHRTQYF. The DNA of the CDR3 is TGTGCCAGCAGCTTAGCTGGTAGCGGGAACCACCGGACCCAGTACTTC.

V gene TRBV29-1 combines with J gene TRBJ1-3; 7 bases map to TRBD1. V trimming: 7 bases; J trimming: 5 bases; junction bases outside the gene matches: 8. The germline V gene has CDR1 SQVTM and CDR2 ANQGSEA. This CDR3 is built from 13 residues. The CDR3 DNA is TGCAGCGCAATAAACAGGGGTCGAAACACCATATATTTT. Amino acids: CSAINRGRNTIYF.

The V call is TRBV7-2, the J call TRBJ2-5, with a tentative D call TRBD1 (5 bases). CDR3 length: 14 amino acids. CDR1 is SGHTA, CDR2 FQGNSA, per germline. V was shortened by 1 base and J by 5 bases, with 11 bases between the two germline ends. The CDR3, as DNA: TGTGCCAGCAGCTTAGAATGGACATCTGAGACCCAGTACTTC. Protein product: CASSLEWTSETQYF. Complete variable domain (other parts from reference TRBV7-2 and TRBJ2-5): GAGVSQSPSNKVTEKGKDVELRCDPISGHTALYWYRQSLGQGLEFLIYFQGNSAPDKSGLPSDRFSAERTGGSVSTLTIQRTQQEDSAVYLCASSLEWTSETQYFGPGTRLLVL.

This clonotype was found a few times. J is TRBJ1-2 and V is TRBV25-1; 8 bases are shared with TRBD1. Germline V gene lookup returns CDR1 MGHDK and CDR2 SYGVNS. J was trimmed by 2 bases and V by 4 bases; bases with no gene match: 0. This CDR3 is built from 13 residues. CDR3 in DNA: TGTGCCAGCAGTGGGACAGGGAACTATGGCTACACCTTC. Encoded protein: CASSGTGNYGYTF.

There are many counts of this clonotype. The CDR3 loop is CASSSRTRGAGELFF. The CDR3 coding sequence is TGTGCCAGCAGCTCCCGGACCCGAGGTGCCGGGGAGCTGTTTTTT. The chain couples TRBV7-9 to TRBJ2-2, with D unclear. Germline loops: CDR1 SEHNR, CDR2 FQNEAQ (reference sequence). The V end was cut by 4 bases, the J end by 6 bases, with 15 bases between. The CDR3 spans 15 residues.

The V gene is TRBV3-1, the J gene TRBJ2-3; 7 bases match TRBD1. Germline values: CDR1 LGHDT, CDR2 YNNKEL (reference sequence). The CDR3 is 15 amino acids. Trimming cost V 1 base and J 1 base; bases outside gene matches: 2. CDR3 nucleotide sequence: TGTGCCAGCAGCCAAGGACAGGGAGGCACAGATACGCAGTATTTT. This codes for CASSQGQGGTDTQYF.

The sample holds a few counts of this clonotype. The V call is TRBV20-1, the J call TRBJ2-2, with 7 bases fitting TRBD1. The CDR3 has 15 amino acids. The germline gives CDR1 DFQATT, CDR2 SNEGSKA (reference sequence). Trimming cost V 0 bases and J 6 bases; bases outside gene matches: 7. CDR3 in DNA: TGCAGTGCTAGAGAGACAGGGAGACCGTCCGGGGAGCTGTTTTTT. Protein: CSARETGRPSGELFF.

There are many counts of this clonotype. The rearrangement joins TRBV4-3 to TRBJ2-1; possibly TRBD1 or TRBD2 for D (5 bases each). V was cut by 1 base and J by 6 bases, with 13 bases left in between. The CDR3 has 15 amino acids. From germline, CDR1 is LGHNA and CDR2 YSLEER. The CDR3 DNA follows: TGCGCCAGCAGCCAAGTGGGGGACGTTAGCAATGAGCAGTTCTTC. Its translation is CASSQVGDVSNEQFF.

The table lists this clonotype with a few counts. The gene calls are TRBV6-5 and TRBJ1-5; no clear D. CDR3 length: 14 residues. Germline V gene sequence: CDR1 MNHEY, CDR2 SVGAGI. V was clipped by 5 bases and J by 4 bases, with 12 bases between them. CDR3 coding DNA: TGTGCCAGCAGTCTCGAGACACTTAATCAGCCCCAGCATTTT. Residues: CASSLETLNQPQHF.